The entry that follows covers one T cell receptor (beta chain) sequence. One end of the junction varies from germline; a read error may be responsible. This sample is drawn from a study of identical twins. The CDR3 contains 15 residues. Germline CDR1 is SEHNR and CDR2 is FQNEAQ (reference sequence). TCRdb reanalysed the 5' RACE reads using MiXCR and keeps one entry per CDR3 protein. In the table there are 520,000 or so distinct CDR3 sequences, roughly a fifth of which are singletons. The same specimen was also included in a second study, on T cells expressing NK-cell markers. From that report: Sequenced donors, eight in total, included seven who were HCMV-seropositive and one who was seronegative.

This clonotype originated in a woman under 30 in good health. Sequencing was performed on CD4+ T cells sorted from blood. This chain links TRBV7-9 with TRBJ1-1; D possibly corresponds to TRBD1 (5 bases). The DNA of the CDR3 is TGTGCCAGCAGCAGGGGTTACGAGCCCCCGATAAAGACAGAATTT. It encodes CASSRGYEPPIKTEF.